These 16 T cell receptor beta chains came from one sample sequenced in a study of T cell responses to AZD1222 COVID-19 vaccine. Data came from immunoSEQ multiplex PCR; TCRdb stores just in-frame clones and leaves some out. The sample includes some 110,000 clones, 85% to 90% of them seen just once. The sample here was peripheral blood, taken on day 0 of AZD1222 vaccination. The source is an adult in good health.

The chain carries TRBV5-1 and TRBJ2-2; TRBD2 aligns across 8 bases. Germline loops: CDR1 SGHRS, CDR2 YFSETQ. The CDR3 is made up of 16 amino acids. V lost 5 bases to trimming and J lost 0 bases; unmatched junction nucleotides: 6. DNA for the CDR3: TGCGCCAGCAGACCCCTAGCGGGTCCGAACACCGGGGAGCTGTTTTTT. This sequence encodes CASRPLAGPNTGELFF.

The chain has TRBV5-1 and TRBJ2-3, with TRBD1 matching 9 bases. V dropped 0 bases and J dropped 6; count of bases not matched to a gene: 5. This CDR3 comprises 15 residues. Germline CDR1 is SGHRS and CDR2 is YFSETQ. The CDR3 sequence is CASSLGAQGADTQYF. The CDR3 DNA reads TGCGCCAGCAGCTTGGGGGCACAGGGGGCGGATACGCAGTATTTT.

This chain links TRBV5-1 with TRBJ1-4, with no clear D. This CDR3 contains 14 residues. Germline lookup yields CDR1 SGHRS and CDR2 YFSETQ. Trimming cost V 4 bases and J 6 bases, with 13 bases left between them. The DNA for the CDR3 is TGCGCCAGCAGCCCGGTAAAATTGGATGAAAAACTGTTTTTT. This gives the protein CASSPVKLDEKLFF.

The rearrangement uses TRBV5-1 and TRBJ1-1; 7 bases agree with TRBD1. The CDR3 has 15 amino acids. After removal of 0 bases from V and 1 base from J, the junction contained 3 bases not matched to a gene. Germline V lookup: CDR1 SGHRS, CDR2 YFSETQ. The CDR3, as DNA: TGCGCCAGCAGCTTGGCCACAGGGGAGAACACTGAAGCTTTCTTT. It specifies CASSLATGENTEAFF. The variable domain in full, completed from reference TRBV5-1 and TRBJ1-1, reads KAGVTQTPRYLIKTRGQQVTLSCSPISGHRSVSWYQQTPGQGLQFLFEYFSETQRNKGNFPGRFSGRQFSNSRSEMNVSTLELGDSALYLCASSLATGENTEAFFGQGTRLTVV.

The DNA for the CDR3 is TGTGCCAGCAGCCAAGATGGGAGAGGGGGCTACTACGAGCAGTACTTC. Its translation is CASSQDGRGGYYEQYF. The V and J genes are TRBV3-1 (or the pseudogene TRBV3-2) and TRBJ2-7; 7 nucleotides agree with TRBD1. After removal of 0 bases from V and 3 bases from J, the junction contained 8 bases not matched to a gene. There are 16 residues in the CDR3. Germline V gives CDR1 LGHDT, CDR2 YNNKEL (reference sequence).

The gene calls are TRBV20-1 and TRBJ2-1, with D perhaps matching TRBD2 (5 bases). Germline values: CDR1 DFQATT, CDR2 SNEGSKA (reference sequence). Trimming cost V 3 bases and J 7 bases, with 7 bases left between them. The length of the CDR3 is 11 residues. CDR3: CSASGGNEQFF. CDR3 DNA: TGCAGTGCTAGTGGCGGGAATGAGCAGTTCTTC.

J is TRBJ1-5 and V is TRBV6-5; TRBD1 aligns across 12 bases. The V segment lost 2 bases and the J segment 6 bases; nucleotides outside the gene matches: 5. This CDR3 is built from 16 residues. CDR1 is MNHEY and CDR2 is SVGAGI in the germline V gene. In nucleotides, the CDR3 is TGTGCCAGCAGTTACGGGACAGGGGGCGTCGGTCAGCCCCAGCATTTT. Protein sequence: CASSYGTGGVGQPQHF.

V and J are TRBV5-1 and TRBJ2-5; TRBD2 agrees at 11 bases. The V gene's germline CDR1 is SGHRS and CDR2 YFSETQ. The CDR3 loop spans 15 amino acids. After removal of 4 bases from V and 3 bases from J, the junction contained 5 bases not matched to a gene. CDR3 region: CASSLSGRAEETQYF. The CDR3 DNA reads TGCGCCAGCAGCCTTAGCGGGAGGGCCGAAGAGACCCAGTACTTC.

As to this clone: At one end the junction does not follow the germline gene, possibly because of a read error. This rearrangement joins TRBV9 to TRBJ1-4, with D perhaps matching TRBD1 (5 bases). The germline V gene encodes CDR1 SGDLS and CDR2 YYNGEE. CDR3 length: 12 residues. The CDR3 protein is CASSVGTSKLVF. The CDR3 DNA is TGTGCCAGCAGCGTAGGGACATCGAAACTCGTTTTT. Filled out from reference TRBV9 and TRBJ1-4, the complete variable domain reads DSGVTQTPKHLITATGQRVTLRCSPRSGDLSVYWYQQSLDQGLQFLIQYYNGEERAKGNILERFSAQQFPDLHSELNLSSLELGDSALYFCASSVGTSKLVFGSGTQLSVL.

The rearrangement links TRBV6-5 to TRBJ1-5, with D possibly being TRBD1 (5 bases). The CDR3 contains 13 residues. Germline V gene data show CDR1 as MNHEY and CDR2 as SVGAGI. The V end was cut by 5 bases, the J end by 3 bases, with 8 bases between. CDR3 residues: CASSLGLNQPQHF. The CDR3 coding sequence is TGTGCCAGCAGTCTGGGACTCAATCAGCCCCAGCATTTT.

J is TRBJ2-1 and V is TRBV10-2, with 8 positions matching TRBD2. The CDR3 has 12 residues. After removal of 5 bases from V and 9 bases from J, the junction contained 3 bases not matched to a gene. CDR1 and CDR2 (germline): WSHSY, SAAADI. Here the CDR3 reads CASSHGRGEQFF. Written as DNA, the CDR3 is TGCGCCAGCAGTCACGGGAGGGGTGAGCAGTTCTTC.

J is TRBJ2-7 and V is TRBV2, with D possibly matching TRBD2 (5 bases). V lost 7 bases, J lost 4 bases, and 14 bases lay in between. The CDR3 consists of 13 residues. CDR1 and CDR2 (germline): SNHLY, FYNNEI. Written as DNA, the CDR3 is TGTGCCAGCACCGAGGGTGATTTTTACGAGCAGTACTTC. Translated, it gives CASTEGDFYEQYF.

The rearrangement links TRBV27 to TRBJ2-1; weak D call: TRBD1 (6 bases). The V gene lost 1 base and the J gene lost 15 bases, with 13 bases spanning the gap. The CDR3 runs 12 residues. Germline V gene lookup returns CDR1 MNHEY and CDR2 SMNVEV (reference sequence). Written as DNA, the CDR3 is TGTGCCAGCAGTTTATACCAGACAGGATTGTTCTTC. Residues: CASSLYQTGLFF.

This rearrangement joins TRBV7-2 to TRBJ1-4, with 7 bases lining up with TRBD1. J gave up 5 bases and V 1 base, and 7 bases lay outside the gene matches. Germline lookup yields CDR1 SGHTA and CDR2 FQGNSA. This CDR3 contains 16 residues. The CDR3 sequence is CASSLGRTGRNEKLFF. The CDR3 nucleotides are TGTGCCAGCAGCTTAGGCCGGACAGGCAGGAATGAAAAACTGTTTTTT.

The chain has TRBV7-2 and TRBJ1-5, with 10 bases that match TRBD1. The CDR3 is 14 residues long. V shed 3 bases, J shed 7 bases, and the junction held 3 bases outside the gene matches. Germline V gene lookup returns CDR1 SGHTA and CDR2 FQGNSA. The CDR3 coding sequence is TGTGCCAGCAGCTTGACAGGGGGCGGACAGCCCCAGCATTTT. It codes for CASSLTGGGQPQHF.

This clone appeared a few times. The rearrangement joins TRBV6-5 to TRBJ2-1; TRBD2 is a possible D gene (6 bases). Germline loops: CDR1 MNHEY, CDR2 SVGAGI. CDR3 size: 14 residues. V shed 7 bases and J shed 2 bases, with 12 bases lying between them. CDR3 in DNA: TGTGCCAGCAAGAGGGAGGACGCCTACAATGAGCAGTTCTTC. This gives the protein CASKREDAYNEQFF.